This entry describes one T cell receptor beta chain. In the authors' workflow: For nucleated cells, counts were estimated from reference gene primer amplification. Some clones are missing from TCRdb's copy, which holds only in-frame ones; the method was immunoSEQ multiplex PCR. V and J calls and clone size follow that table, whereas D and trimming were derived from the DNA. Among 200,000 to 250,000 clones listed, 80% to 90% were seen once. CDR1 is SGHAT, CDR2 FQNNGV, per germline. Trimming cost V 0 bases and J 0 bases, with 15 bases left between them. The CDR3 length is 18 residues. The data stem from a study of blood T cell repertoires in COVID-19.

Sequencing used PBMCs or T cells enriched from blood (not recorded which). The chain has TRBV11-2 and TRBJ2-1; D is ambiguous. The TCR sequence derives from a woman between 18 and 29 years old in a cohort exposed to, infected with or recovered from COVID-19 (not recorded which). Here the CDR3 DNA reads TGTGCCAGCAGCTTAGATCGACTCTCCGCGAGCTCCTACAATGAGCAGTTCTTC. It yields the protein CASSLDRLSASSYNEQFF.